This TCR beta chain comes out of a study of T cells in Graves' hyperthyroidism and ophthalmopathy. Study-wide points: Median prediction lead before ophthalmopathy onset was 6.5 months with the model. Separating ophthalmopathy from stable hyperthyroidism was achieved by a 13 V-J model.

Regarding this clonotype: Its target is unknown.

It was RNA transcripts that yielded the amplified TCR beta CDR3 regions. When the TCR CDR3 underwent first-round RT-PCR, the HTBI primer set was used. TCRdb ran MiXCR on the multiplex PCR reads and lists one entry per CDR3 protein. This table holds 550,000 to 700,000 distinct CDR3 sequences, about 43% found once. Reasons for excluding patients were uncontrolled infection, other autoimmune disease, pregnancy or lactation. This TCR came from an adult woman with Graves' disease, either hyperthyroidism or ophthalmopathy (not recorded which). Sequenced material: peripheral blood or thyroid tissue (not recorded which).

The CDR3 loop is CASSSAGGIGNTIYF. The CDR3 DNA reads as TGCGCCAGCAGCTCGGCCGGGGGTATCGGGAACACCATATATTTT. The chain combines TRBV5-1 with TRBJ1-3, with D perhaps matching TRBD1 (5 bases). Germline V gene data show CDR1 as SGHRS and CDR2 as YFSETQ. The CDR3 spans 15 residues. V lost 3 bases, J lost 7 bases, and 17 bases lay in between.